This T cell receptor beta chain was found in a study of T-cell memory formation after mild COVID-19. The CDR3 loop spans 15 amino acids. V was shortened by 4 bases and J by 3 bases, with 13 bases between the two germline ends. Germline V gives CDR1 LGHNA, CDR2 YSLEER. Whole-study findings and limits: Contracting CD4+ clones sat mainly in CM and EM; CD8+ in EMRA.

TCRalpha and TCRbeta libraries used 5'RACE with constant-segment primers and UMIs. From the 5' RACE reads, TCRdb called clonotypes with MiXCR, one entry per CDR3 protein. The sample carries under 300,000 distinct CDR3 sequences, 7.5% to 10% recorded once. This clonotype occurred many times. Its antigen remains unidentified. Sequenced: PBMCs or a T cell subset sorted from them (not recorded which). This chain uses TRBV4-3 with TRBJ2-1, with D possibly being TRBD1 (5 bases). This clonotype was sampled from a man aged 18 to 30 who had mild COVID-19 (a few samples of this study predate the infection). Cell type and time point are not known. The CDR3 region has the DNA TGCGCCAGCAGCCCGGCCACGGACAACTACAATGAGCAGTTCTTC. Its protein product is CASSPATDNYNEQFF.